The TCR beta chain described here comes from a study of shared clonotypes between healthy human individuals. Looking at the study overall: Participating donors consisted of a couple of women and a few men aged 18 to 49.

The data were produced by immunoSEQ multiplex PCR, yet TCRdb's version contains in-frame clones alone and is incomplete. This table holds about 2.3 million clones, around 90% found once. The CDR3 is 15 amino acids. Trimming cost V 3 bases and J 0 bases, with 12 bases left between them. Germline values: CDR1 SGHTA, CDR2 FQGNSA. The sequence was collected from a man between 18 and 35 years old in good health. Some clones in this sample may be carry-over from other donors' samples. The chain has TRBV7-2 and TRBJ2-7; no definite D call. The specimen was naive CD4+ T cells from PBMCs. Subset specified: CD45RA+ positively selected. The CDR3 nucleotides are TGTGCCAGCAGCTTCCCGGTGGGTAGCTCCTACGAGCAGTACTTC. Protein sequence: CASSFPVGSSYEQYF.